Shown below are 17 T cell receptor beta chains from a single sample sequenced in a study of technical replicates of blood from a handful of donors. TCRdb's copy holds only in-frame clones and misses some; the assay was immunoSEQ multiplex PCR. This table holds around 70,000 clones, 93% found once. The sequenced sample was T cells isolated from PBMCs. These receptors came from a human donor in good health.

The chain recombines TRBV11-2 with TRBJ1-4; 7 bases line up with TRBD1. Germline V CDR1 and CDR2: SGHAT, FQNNGV. V gave up 7 bases and J gave up 5 bases; unmatched junction bases: 13. The CDR3 spans 16 residues. CDR3 protein: CASILDRTYGNEKLFF. The CDR3 DNA reads as TGTGCCAGCATCCTGGACAGGACCTACGGGAATGAAAAACTGTTTTTT.

The chain couples TRBV27 to TRBJ2-7, with D hard to call. CDR1 is MNHEY, CDR2 SMNVEV, per germline (reference sequence). The CDR3 is made up of 15 amino acids. Trimming pared 2 bases from V and 1 base from J, leaving 12 bases between. CDR3 DNA sequence: TGTGCCAGCAGTTTAAGCGTCGGCCGATCCTACGAGCAGTACTTC. It yields the protein CASSLSVGRSYEQYF.

The rearrangement links TRBV2 to TRBJ2-7; 7 bases fit TRBD2. The V gene end was trimmed by 6 bases and the J gene end by 6 bases; junction bases not matched to a gene: 11. Germline CDR1 and CDR2: SNHLY and FYNNEI. The CDR3 extends over 14 amino acids. The CDR3 DNA follows: TGTGCCAGCAGGGTTGGGGAGGGGCCCGTCGAGCAGTACTTC. Translating it yields CASRVGEGPVEQYF.

The chain joins TRBV13 to TRBJ1-4; D remains unclear. This CDR3 has 14 amino acids. Germline CDR1 is PRHDT and CDR2 is FYEKMQ (reference sequence). V was cut by 3 bases and J by 4 bases, with 9 bases left in between. This CDR3 is CASSLGGVNEKLFF. Here the CDR3 DNA reads TGTGCCAGCAGCTTGGGAGGCGTTAATGAAAAACTGTTTTTT.

This clone was found a few times. V and J are TRBV15 and TRBJ1-2; 9 bases map to TRBD1. This CDR3 comprises 15 residues. The germline CDR1 and CDR2 sequences are LNHNV and YYDKDF (reference sequence). Trimming cost V 1 base and J 4 bases; bases outside gene matches: 4. The CDR3 here is CATSRGTGVAYGYTF. CDR3 in DNA: TGTGCCACCAGCAGAGGGACAGGGGTCGCCTATGGCTACACCTTC.

About this clone: The CDR3 does not close with the conserved phenylalanine or tryptophan, likely indicating a read error. It is unclear where the CDR3 begins or ends on the DNA, so no DNA is shown, and the CDR3 is as TCRdb lists it. The chain recombines TRBV6-1 with TRBJ1-1; TRBD1 is the table's D call, not checked against the DNA. The V gene's germline CDR1 is MNHNS and CDR2 SASEGT. Both ends counted, the CDR3 spans 11 residues. CDR3 residues: CASSEDQQAWP.

The chain has TRBV6-5 and TRBJ1-1, with a weak D call TRBD1 (5 bases). The germline CDR1 and CDR2 sequences are MNHEY and SVGAGI. The CDR3 spans 14 residues. The V and J ends lost 5 bases and 1 base respectively, with 11 bases between them. The CDR3 region is CASSTIRENTEAFF. CDR3 in DNA: TGTGCCAGCAGTACTATCAGGGAGAACACTGAAGCTTTCTTT.

This clone was seen only once. The chain carries TRBV29-1 and TRBJ2-7; TRBD2 matches at 9 bases. The CDR3 is made up of 13 amino acids. Unmatched junction bases numbered 3, after V lost 6 bases and J lost 0 bases. Germline-derived CDR1 and CDR2 are SQVTM and ANQGSEA. This CDR3 is CSVLAGDSYEQYF. The CDR3 DNA is TGCAGCGTCTTAGCGGGGGACTCCTACGAGCAGTACTTC.

The genes are TRBV5-1 and TRBJ2-7; tentatively, D is TRBD1 (5 bases). In germline, CDR1 is SGHRS, CDR2 YFSETQ. V dropped 0 bases and J dropped 2 bases, with 12 bases sitting between them. The CDR3 has 15 residues. CDR3 protein: CASSLGQGGPYEQYF. In DNA, the CDR3 is TGCGCCAGCAGCTTGGGGCAGGGTGGCCCCTACGAGCAGTACTTC.

J is TRBJ2-7 and V is TRBV4-2; 10 bases match TRBD1. J gave up 2 bases and V 3 bases, and 10 bases lay outside the gene matches. The CDR3 spans 17 residues. Germline values: CDR1 LGHNA, CDR2 YNFKEQ. CDR3 in DNA: TGTGCCAGCAGCCAGGCCCCGAACGGACAGGGGGCCTACGAGCAGTACTTC. It yields the protein CASSQAPNGQGAYEQYF.

This clone has only one observation. The chain uses TRBV28 and TRBJ1-5; the D gene is possibly TRBD1 (5 bases). Germline CDR1 reads MDHEN; CDR2 reads SYDVKM. This CDR3 has 15 amino acids. Between the trimmed V and J ends, which lost 6 bases and 1 base, there was a span of 13 bases. CDR3 coding DNA: TGTGCCAGCAGCCCACGGGGGGAAAGCAATCAGCCCCAGCATTTT. Its protein product is CASSPRGESNQPQHF.

The CDR3 loop reads CASSFKSGIGLTEAFF. CDR3 DNA: TGCGCCAGCAGCTTTAAGTCCGGGATCGGGCTCACTGAAGCTTTCTTT. The rearrangement uses TRBV5-1 and TRBJ1-1; no clear D gene. V was shortened by 2 bases and J by 4 bases, with 18 bases between the two germline ends. Germline-derived CDR1 and CDR2 are SGHRS and YFSETQ. The CDR3 contains 16 residues.

In the case of this clone: Mismatch with germline at one junction end may stem from a read error. The rearrangement links TRBV7-2 to TRBJ1-1; D gene unclear. Germline lookup yields CDR1 SGHTA and CDR2 FQGNSA. CDR3 length equals 13 residues. The DNA of the CDR3 is TGTGCCAGCAGTTCAGACATGAATACTGAAGCTTTCTTT. Translating it yields CASSSDMNTEAFF.

This clone was counted once. The V and J genes are TRBV5-1 and TRBJ1-1, with D perhaps matching TRBD1 (5 bases). The CDR3 length is 16 residues. Germline V gene lookup returns CDR1 SGHRS and CDR2 YFSETQ. The V and J ends lost 4 bases and 0 bases respectively, with 16 bases between them. The CDR3 region has the DNA TGCGCCAGCAGCGCCGCAAGTGGGGCGGTGAACACTGAAGCTTTCTTT. Translating it yields CASSAASGAVNTEAFF.

A single count supports this clone. The chain uses TRBV4-1 and TRBJ1-5; possibly TRBD1 for D (6 bases). Germline lookup yields CDR1 MGHRA and CDR2 YSYEKL. The CDR3 runs 15 residues. V lost 0 bases, J lost 3 bases, and 9 bases lay in between. DNA for the CDR3: TGCGCCAGCAGCCAAGAAGCAGGGGACAATCAGCCCCAGCATTTT. This translates into CASSQEAGDNQPQHF.

This sequence joins TRBV30 and TRBJ2-3; 8 bases match TRBD2. CDR1 is GTSNPN, CDR2 SVGIG, per germline (reference sequence). The junction had 2 bases not matched to a gene; V was cut back by 3 bases and J by 0 bases. The CDR3 consists of 14 residues. The DNA for the CDR3 is TGTGCCTGGAGACCTAGCGGGAGCACAGATACGCAGTATTTT. Its translation is CAWRPSGSTDTQYF. The whole variable domain, filled in from reference TRBV30 and TRBJ2-3, reads SQTIHQWPATLVQPVGSPLSLECTVEGTSNPNLYWYRQAAGRGLQLLFYSVGIGQISSEVPQNLSASRPQDRQFILSSKKLLLSDSGFYLCAWRPSGSTDTQYFGPGTRLTVL.

This clone was observed once. The chain recombines TRBV5-6 with TRBJ2-7; 7 bases agree with TRBD1. Trimming removed 3 bases from V and 7 bases from J; junction bases left unmatched: 10. The CDR3 length is 14 residues. Germline V gene sequence: CDR1 SGHDT, CDR2 YYEEEE. The CDR3 loop is CASSSTGFWWEQYF. The CDR3 nucleotides are TGTGCCAGCAGCTCGACAGGGTTTTGGTGGGAGCAGTACTTC.